These 21 T cell receptor beta chains share one sample of origin, sequenced in a study of T cells in Graves' hyperthyroidism and ophthalmopathy. Amplification targeted TCR beta CDR3 regions from RNA transcripts. During a first-round RT-PCR of the TCR CDR3, the HTBI primer set was used. TCRdb processed the multiplex PCR reads anew with MiXCR; each CDR3 protein has one entry. The sample lists a few hundred thousand distinct CDR3 sequences, roughly 14% seen once, with 25% to 35% in the top ten. The sequenced sample consisted of blood. The receptors here all came from a woman younger than 30 with Graves' hyperthyroidism that later progressed to Graves' ophthalmopathy.

This clonotype was counted at least ten times. The gene calls are TRBV6-1 and TRBJ1-2, with D possibly TRBD1 on 6 matching bases. This CDR3 is 14 amino acids long. Between the trimmed V and J ends, which lost 5 bases and 6 bases, there was a span of 16 bases. From germline, CDR1 is MNHNS and CDR2 SASEGT. CDR3: CASSTSDRPNGYTF. CDR3 coding DNA: TGTGCCAGCAGTACCTCCGACAGGCCTAATGGCTACACCTTC.

In regard to this clonotype: A clone one base away is much larger, so this may be a read error. V and J are TRBV12-3 or TRBV12-4 and TRBJ1-4; D possibly corresponds to TRBD1 (6 bases). This CDR3 contains 15 residues. V lost 5 bases to trimming and J lost 8 bases, with 18 bases between them. This CDR3 is CASSDLAGEVEKLFF. The CDR3, as DNA: TGTGCCAGCAGTGACCTAGCAGGGGAAGTGGAAAAACTGTTTTTT.

The genes are TRBV20-1 and TRBJ2-2; 7 positions match TRBD2. The germline V gene has CDR1 DFQATT and CDR2 SNEGSKA (reference sequence). V lost 5 bases and J lost 6; bases outside the gene matches: 24. The CDR3 spans 19 residues. The CDR3 DNA is TGCAGTGCTGGGCGGGGGTTGAGCGCCCTCACCAGACCGGCCGGGGAGCTGTTTTTT. Its protein is CSAGRGLSALTRPAGELFF.

This clonotype showed up just a few times. This chain links TRBV24-1 with TRBJ2-3; 8 bases fit TRBD1. J was trimmed by 1 base and V by 9 bases; bases with no gene match: 8. The CDR3 runs to 15 residues. Looked up from germline, CDR1 is KGHDR and CDR2 is SFDVKD. The CDR3 bases are TGTGCCACCGGGTCAGACAGGGGCGGCACAGATACGCAGTATTTT. Translation gives CATGSDRGGTDTQYF.

This clonotype was observed a handful of times. This chain's CDR3 is CASSDPDRGPSGANVLTF. CDR3 nucleotides: TGTGCCAGCAGTGACCCCGACAGGGGGCCCTCTGGGGCCAACGTCCTGACTTTC. The chain recombines TRBV6-1 with TRBJ2-6; 10 bases map to TRBD1. Germline V gene sequence: CDR1 MNHNS, CDR2 SASEGT. This CDR3 comprises 18 residues. Trimming at V came to 3 bases and at J to 0 bases, leaving 5 bases not matched to a gene.

Many counts were recorded for this clonotype. The genes are TRBV11-2 and TRBJ1-2, with a weak D call TRBD1 (6 bases). The length of the CDR3 is 14 residues. Trimming shortened V by 1 base and J by 3 bases, and 9 bases separated the two germline ends. From germline, CDR1 is SGHAT and CDR2 FQNNGV. In DNA, the CDR3 is TGTGCCAGCAGCTTAGGTGCAGGGGACTATGGCTACACCTTC. Its protein product is CASSLGAGDYGYTF.

This clonotype was found many times. The V and J genes are TRBV20-1 and TRBJ2-1; 7 nucleotides line up with TRBD2. J gave up 7 bases and V 2 bases, and 8 bases lay outside the gene matches. The CDR3 consists of 14 residues. Per germline, CDR1 DFQATT and CDR2 SNEGSKA (reference sequence). For the CDR3, the DNA is TGCAGTGCTAGAAACCCGGGAGGACTTAATGAGCAGTTCTTC. It translates to CSARNPGGLNEQFF.

To note about this clonotype: A much bigger clone sits one base away, suggesting this may be a read error. V is TRBV27 and J is TRBJ2-2, with TRBD2 identical over 9 bases. The CDR3 loop spans 16 amino acids. The germline gives CDR1 MNHEY, CDR2 SMNVEV (reference sequence). CDR3 sequence: CGSSLTSGLNTGELFF. CDR3 DNA sequence: TGTGGCAGCAGTCTGACTAGCGGATTGAACACCGGGGAGCTGTTTTTT.

V is TRBV18 and J is TRBJ2-7; D is unresolved. Germline V lookup: CDR1 KGHSH, CDR2 LQKENI. V shed 3 bases and J shed 0 bases, with 9 bases lying between them. The CDR3 is 14 amino acids. The CDR3 DNA follows: TGTGCCAGCTCACCCTCCCGGAGCTCCTACGAGCAGTACTTC. Its translation: CASSPSRSSYEQYF.

This clonotype was found many times. The chain combines TRBV5-1 with TRBJ2-5, with D perhaps matching TRBD2 (7 bases). V lost 4 bases to trimming and J lost 4 bases, with 20 bases between them. This CDR3 is built from 16 residues. The germline V gene encodes CDR1 SGHRS and CDR2 YFSETQ. CDR3 sequence (DNA): TGCGCCAGCAGCCAACCCCCGCGGGCGGGGGCAGAGACCCAGTACTTC. This encodes CASSQPPRAGAETQYF.

This chain connects TRBV20-1 to TRBJ2-3, with 7 bases lining up with TRBD2. V lost 3 bases to trimming and J lost 5 bases; unmatched junction nucleotides: 8. In germline, CDR1 is DFQATT, CDR2 SNEGSKA (reference sequence). The CDR3 has 14 residues. CDR3 protein: CSASGRPIGDTQYF. The CDR3 region has the DNA TGCAGTGCTAGCGGGAGGCCCATAGGAGATACGCAGTATTTT.

This clonotype has ten or more counts. The chain has TRBV12-5 and TRBJ1-1, with 10 bases aligning to TRBD1. Trimming removed 2 bases from V and 6 bases from J; junction bases left unmatched: 15. Germline assignment: CDR1 LGHNT and CDR2 FRNRAP. The CDR3 spans 18 residues. CDR3 bases: TGTGCTAGTGGTTTGTATACCGGGACAGGGGCATTACTCGCTGAAGCTTTCTTT. Translating it yields CASGLYTGTGALLAEAFF.

This clonotype was picked up many times. The J gene is TRBJ2-5, the V gene TRBV7-9; a weak D match, TRBD1 (5 bases). Trimming removed 5 bases from V and 4 bases from J, with 14 bases in between. CDR1 and CDR2 (germline): SEHNR, FQNEAQ (reference sequence). This CDR3 comprises 14 residues. Here the CDR3 DNA reads TGTGCCAGCAGCCCGGGTCAGGGCAGAGAGACCCAGTACTTC. Translated: CASSPGQGRETQYF.

This clonotype has only a few counts. This chain links TRBV28 with TRBJ1-3, with D perhaps matching TRBD1 (5 bases). Trimming cost V 7 bases and J 9 bases, with 25 bases left between them. This CDR3 has 16 amino acids. The germline gives CDR1 MDHEN, CDR2 SYDVKM. CDR3 protein: CASTVGPKPTGATIYF. Here the CDR3 DNA reads TGTGCCAGCACCGTGGGTCCTAAACCCACCGGGGCCACCATATATTTT.

The J gene is TRBJ1-2, the V gene TRBV9; D may be TRBD1 (6 bases). Trimming cost V 0 bases and J 5 bases, with 11 bases left between them. Germline CDR1 reads SGDLS; CDR2 reads YYNGEE. The CDR3 sequence is 14 residues long. DNA of the CDR3: TGTGCCAGCAGCGTAGAACAGGGAAAATATGGCTACACCTTC. This translates into CASSVEQGKYGYTF. Combining the CDR3 with reference TRBV9 and TRBJ1-2 gives the whole variable domain DSGVTQTPKHLITATGQRVTLRCSPRSGDLSVYWYQQSLDQGLQFLIQYYNGEERAKGNILERFSAQQFPDLHSELNLSSLELGDSALYFCASSVEQGKYGYTFGSGTRLTVV.

This clonotype was recorded a few times. This chain links TRBV3-1 with TRBJ2-1; 9 bases are shared with TRBD2. V gave up 2 bases and J gave up 6 bases; unmatched junction bases: 2. The CDR3 has 14 amino acids. Per the germline V gene, CDR1 is LGHDT and CDR2 is YNNKEL (reference sequence). CDR3 sequence (DNA): TGTGCCAGCAGCCAACTAGCGGGACCCAATGAGCAGTTCTTC. This encodes CASSQLAGPNEQFF.

This chain joins TRBV5-1 and TRBJ2-2; 7 positions match TRBD2. The CDR3 sequence is 16 residues long. Germline CDR1 SGHRS, CDR2 YFSETQ. Trimming at V came to 4 bases and at J to 7 bases, leaving 13 bases not matched to a gene. This chain's CDR3 is CASSNQLTSEDGELFF. The CDR3 bases are TGCGCCAGCAGCAACCAACTAACTAGCGAAGACGGGGAGCTGTTTTTT.

Ten or more counts support this clonotype. The junction departs from the called germline gene at one end, perhaps through a read error. The J gene is TRBJ2-7, the V gene TRBV2; TRBD2 aligns across 8 bases. The CDR3 extends over 16 amino acids. Germline values: CDR1 SNHLY, CDR2 FYNNEI. CDR3 protein: CASSAGGLVFSSEQYF. CDR3 nucleotide sequence: TGTGCCAGCAGTGCGGGGGGACTAGTTTTCTCCTCCGAGCAGTACTTC.

This clonotype was observed at least ten times. The genes are TRBV7-8 and TRBJ1-2; TRBD1 might be the D (5 bases). CDR1 is SGHVS and CDR2 is FQNEAQ in the germline V gene. There are 15 residues in the CDR3. V dropped 1 base and J dropped 7 bases, with 16 bases sitting between them. CDR3 DNA sequence: TGTGCCAGCAGCTTAGTCTATATGGGGCAGGGTGGCTACACCTTC. Protein product: CASSLVYMGQGGYTF.

The V and J genes are TRBV15 and TRBJ2-2; D gene unclear. The CDR3 totals 16 residues. Trimming removed 3 bases from V and 5 bases from J, with 16 bases in between. Germline-derived CDR1 and CDR2 are LNHNV and YYDKDF (reference sequence). CDR3 coding DNA: TGTGCCACCAGCAGTAAAAACGCCCTCAGGACCGGGGAGCTGTTTTTT. Translating it yields CATSSKNALRTGELFF.

V is TRBV20-1 and J is TRBJ2-1, with 7 nucleotides matching TRBD2. This CDR3 has 14 residues. Trimming took 1 base from V and 4 from J; bases not matched to a gene: 4. Germline lookup yields CDR1 DFQATT and CDR2 SNEGSKA (reference sequence). The CDR3 nucleotides read TGCAGTGCTAGAGTTAGCGGGCGTTACAATGAGCAGTTCTTC. It translates to CSARVSGRYNEQFF.